Presented here are 15 T cell receptor beta chains from one specimen sequenced in a study of cytomegalovirus exposure and HLA in healthy donors (TCRdb year 2017). Library method: the immunoSEQ multiplex PCR assay. The multiplex PCR relied on a mix of 60 forward primers for TCR Vbeta segments and 13 reverse primers for TCR Jbeta segments. TCRdb re-hosts the immuneACCESS table, in-frame sequences only. Its copies lack some clones; in the studies checked, an unresolved V gene accounts for under half of them, and the cause for the rest is not known. The sample table records around 76,000 clones. Clones ranked in the top ten supply 1.5% of the sample. What was sequenced was PBMCs. The source of these receptors is a woman in her sixties in good health and CMV-seronegative.

The chain recombines TRBV7-2 with TRBJ2-7; maybe TRBD1 (6 bases). CDR3 size: 13 residues. Trimming removed 5 bases at V and 1 base at J, with 9 bases between. The germline CDR1 and CDR2 sequences are SGHTA and FQGNSA. This CDR3 is CASSPGQSYEQYF. DNA of the CDR3: TGTGCCAGCAGCCCAGGACAGTCCTACGAGCAGTACTTC.

V gene TRBV19 combines with J gene TRBJ1-2; D is possibly TRBD1 (6 bases). V was trimmed by 5 bases and J by 0 bases, leaving 16 bases between them. The germline V gene has CDR1 LNHDA and CDR2 SQIVND (reference sequence). This CDR3 region has 16 residues. The CDR3 spells CASSRQVLLPNYGYTF. As DNA, the CDR3 is TGTGCCAGTAGTCGACAGGTCCTCCTGCCTAACTATGGCTACACCTTC.

The CDR3 DNA follows: TGTGCCAGCAGCGCATCCGGGACTAGCGGGACTGAGCAGTTCTTC. It specifies CASSASGTSGTEQFF. The rearrangement links TRBV7-3 to TRBJ2-1; 13 nucleotides match TRBD2. CDR3 length equals 15 residues. V lost 5 bases to trimming and J lost 9 bases; unmatched junction nucleotides: 7. The germline CDR1 and CDR2 sequences are SGHTA and FQGTGA.

The chain couples TRBV19 to TRBJ2-2; D uncertain. Trimming pared 6 bases from V and 7 bases from J, leaving 24 bases between. The CDR3 extends over 17 amino acids. Germline V gene lookup returns CDR1 LNHDA and CDR2 SQIVND (reference sequence). The CDR3 spells CASRQWSGFDPDGELFF. The DNA for the CDR3 is TGTGCCAGTAGACAATGGTCCGGGTTTGACCCCGACGGGGAGCTGTTTTTT.

The chain is built from TRBV7-9 and TRBJ1-3; D is possibly TRBD1 (5 bases). The V and J ends lost 0 bases and 1 base respectively, with 7 bases between them. This CDR3 region has 15 residues. From germline, CDR1 is SEHNR and CDR2 FQNEAQ (reference sequence). CDR3 DNA: TGTGCCAGCAGCTTAGCGGGGGGTTCTGGAAACACCATATATTTT. Amino acids: CASSLAGGSGNTIYF.

The chain employs TRBV2 and TRBJ1-5; D remains unclear. The V end was cut by 7 bases, the J end by 7 bases, with 11 bases between. Germline assignment: CDR1 SNHLY and CDR2 FYNNEI. The CDR3 length is 12 residues. CDR3 nucleotide sequence: TGTGCCAGCAAACGGGTAGGCCAGCCCCAGCATTTT. Translation: CASKRVGQPQHF.

The genes are TRBV6-5 and TRBJ2-7; 7 nucleotides align to TRBD2. CDR3 length: 14 amino acids. Germline V gene sequence: CDR1 MNHEY, CDR2 SVGAGI. Trimming removed 2 bases from V and 3 bases from J; junction bases left unmatched: 4. The CDR3 protein is CASSYSGTFYEQYF. The DNA for the CDR3 is TGTGCCAGCAGTTACAGCGGGACCTTCTACGAGCAGTACTTC.

The chain uses TRBV7-8 and TRBJ1-1; the match to TRBD1 covers 7 bases. Per the germline V gene, CDR1 is SGHVS and CDR2 is FQNEAQ. V lost 1 base to trimming and J lost 1 base; unmatched junction nucleotides: 3. This CDR3 has 15 amino acids. The CDR3 bases are TGTGCCAGCAGCTTAGATCAGGGGGGGAACACTGAAGCTTTCTTT. This encodes CASSLDQGGNTEAFF. Using reference TRBV7-8 and TRBJ1-1 for the parts outside the CDR3, the full variable domain is GAGVSQSPRYKVAKRGQDVALRCDPISGHVSLFWYQQALGQGPEFLTYFQNEAQLDKSGLPSDRFFAERPEGSVSTLKIQRTQQEDSAVYLCASSLDQGGNTEAFFGQGTRLTVV.

V usage is TRBV18 and J usage is TRBJ2-1, with 10 bases matching TRBD2. The CDR3 has 14 residues. CDR1 and CDR2 from the germline V gene are KGHSH and LQKENI. The J segment lost 8 bases and the V segment lost 5 bases, leaving 6 bases of the junction unmatched. The CDR3 nucleotides read TGTGCCAGCTCAAGAGCGGGAGGGAGCGATGAGCAGTTCTTC. As protein: CASSRAGGSDEQFF.

V is TRBV6-1 and J is TRBJ1-2; D is unresolved. The ends were cut back, 6 bases at V and 2 bases at J, with 10 bases in the middle. Germline CDR1 MNHNS, CDR2 SASEGT. The CDR3 covers 13 residues. The CDR3 spells CASRMTGNYGYTF. The CDR3 coding sequence is TGTGCCAGCAGGATGACCGGGAACTATGGCTACACCTTC.

The chain employs TRBV5-1 and TRBJ2-3; 8 nucleotides agree with TRBD1. CDR1 is SGHRS, CDR2 YFSETQ, per germline. The J segment lost 4 bases and the V segment lost 3 bases, leaving 10 bases of the junction unmatched. The CDR3 is 16 amino acids. The CDR3 protein is CASSYTSGTGADTQYF. The CDR3 bases are TGCGCCAGCAGCTACACTTCCGGGACAGGCGCAGATACGCAGTATTTT. The whole variable domain, remainder taken from reference TRBV5-1 and TRBJ2-3, is KAGVTQTPRYLIKTRGQQVTLSCSPISGHRSVSWYQQTPGQGLQFLFEYFSETQRNKGNFPGRFSGRQFSNSRSEMNVSTLELGDSALYLCASSYTSGTGADTQYFGPGTRLTVL.

The rearrangement joins TRBV7-2 to TRBJ2-1; TRBD2 aligns across 13 bases. Germline trimming cut 2 bases from V and 9 bases from J; bases unmatched to any gene: 10. Germline CDR1 SGHTA, CDR2 FQGNSA. There are 17 residues in the CDR3. The CDR3 nucleotides read TGTGCCAGCAGCTTATTTGGACTAGCGGGAGTCGGGGGTGAGCAGTTCTTC. As protein: CASSLFGLAGVGGEQFF.

The chain uses TRBV6-6 and TRBJ1-2, with 11 bases lining up with TRBD1. The CDR3 extends over 16 amino acids. The V gene end was trimmed by 6 bases and the J gene end by 2 bases; junction bases not matched to a gene: 8. Germline loops: CDR1 MNHNY, CDR2 SVGAGI (reference sequence). Here the CDR3 DNA reads TGTGCCAGCAGCCTGGACAGGGGGCAAGGGAACTATGGCTACACCTTC. This translates into CASSLDRGQGNYGYTF.

The chain links TRBV28 to TRBJ2-7; 12 positions match TRBD2. Germline CDR1 MDHEN, CDR2 SYDVKM. The CDR3 contains 15 residues. Trimming removed 4 bases from V and 4 bases from J; junction bases left unmatched: 5. The CDR3 DNA is TGTGCCAGCAGTTCTAGCGGGAGGGCCGTGTACGAGCAGTACTTC. It specifies CASSSSGRAVYEQYF.

The chain joins TRBV5-8 to TRBJ2-7, with a tentative D call TRBD2 (5 bases). Germline CDR1 SGHTS, CDR2 YDEGEE. Trimming removed 5 bases at V and 2 bases at J, with 8 bases between. This CDR3 has 12 amino acids. CDR3 loop: CASSTGAYEQYF. The CDR3 DNA reads as TGTGCCAGCAGTACCGGGGCCTACGAGCAGTACTTC.